This record looks at one T cell receptor beta chain sequence and its context. These data are taken from a study of shared clonotypes between healthy human individuals. Study-level background: The donor pool was made up of a couple of women and three men aged 18 to 49.

In the source study's methods: Sequence data from immunoSEQ were junction-only and lacked quality scores; consequently, filtering differed. The protocol was immunoSEQ multiplex PCR, while the TCRdb copy is restricted to in-frame clones and leaves out a portion. For V, J and clone size, that table is used; D and trimming come from the DNA. The data show 2.3 million or so clones, with 93% seen just once and roughly 0.36% held by the top ten. The CDR3 has 16 residues. J was trimmed by 2 bases and V by 4 bases; bases with no gene match: 4. Germline V lookup: CDR1 SGHVS, CDR2 FQNEAQ. V and J are TRBV7-8 and TRBJ2-3; 12 nucleotides match TRBD2. The sequencing input was naive CD4+ T cells from PBMCs. Subset given: CD45RA+ positively selected. The TCR originated in a man aged 18-30 years in good health. Some clones in this sample may be carry-over from other donors' samples. The CDR3 DNA sequence: TGTGCCAGCAGCTCGGGACTAGCGGGTGTCACAGATACGCAGTATTTT. It specifies CASSSGLAGVTDTQYF.